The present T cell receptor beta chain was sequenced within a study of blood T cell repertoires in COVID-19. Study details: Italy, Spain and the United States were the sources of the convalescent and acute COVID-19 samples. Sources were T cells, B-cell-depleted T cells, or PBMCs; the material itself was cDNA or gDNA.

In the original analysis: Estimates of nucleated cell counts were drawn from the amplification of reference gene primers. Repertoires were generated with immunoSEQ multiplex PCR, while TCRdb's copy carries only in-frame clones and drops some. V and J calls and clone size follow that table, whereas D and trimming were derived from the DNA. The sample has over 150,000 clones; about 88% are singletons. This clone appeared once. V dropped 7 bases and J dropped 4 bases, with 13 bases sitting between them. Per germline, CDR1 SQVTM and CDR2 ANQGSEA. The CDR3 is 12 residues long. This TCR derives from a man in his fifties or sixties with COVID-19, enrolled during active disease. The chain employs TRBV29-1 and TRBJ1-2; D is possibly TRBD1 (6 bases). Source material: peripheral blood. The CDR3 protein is CSDRGHLYGYTF. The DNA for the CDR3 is TGCAGCGATAGGGGACACCTCTATGGCTACACCTTC.